The source of this T cell receptor beta chain is a study of cytomegalovirus exposure and HLA in healthy donors. CDR1 is SGHTA, CDR2 FQGNSA, per germline. V was trimmed by 3 bases and J by 2 bases, leaving 15 bases between them. The CDR3 consists of 16 residues. A word on this clone: What it binds is not known.

Whole-study findings and limits: Trimming of TCR beta V- and J-genes showed a link, identified in a later analysis, to a missense DCLRE1C variant.

The PCR ran on 60 Vbeta and 13 Jbeta primers. Generated by immunoSEQ multiplex PCR, the TCRdb table keeps only in-frame clones and is missing some. The table includes about 200,000 clones, 9.5% to 15% detected once. The TCR originated in a man over 45 in good health and CMV-seropositive. The sample was PBMCs. The chain combines TRBV7-2 with TRBJ2-3, with no clear D. CDR3 nucleotides: TGTGCCAGCAGCTTCATCGGGTATGGAGTCACAGATACGCAGTATTTT. Its translation: CASSFIGYGVTDTQYF.